This T cell receptor beta chain was sequenced during a study of control samples from healthy donors and cancer patients (dated by TCRdb to about 2020). About this clone: This clone's antigen is unknown. No much larger clone exists at a distance of one base, and base qualities are not known.

The library was produced with the immunoSEQ multiplex PCR assay. Here the immuneACCESS table is served through TCRdb, limited to in-frame sequences with V and J called. Missing clones are a known gap in these copies; in checked studies unresolved V genes cover under half, and the rest lacks a known reason. In all, the sample holds more than 12,000 clones, and approximately 75% of those were seen once. The leading ten clones occupy 17% of the sample. The CDR3 runs 13 amino acids, cysteine and phenylalanine included. The only DNA kept is the CDR3, 39 bases in frame from the first base. Trimming takes 3 bases from V and 3 bases from J, and the germline ends sit 6 bases apart. Via the germline V gene, CDR1 is MRHNA and CDR2 SNTAGT.

The chain uses TRBV6-4 and TRBJ1-5; the D gene is possibly TRBD1, with 5 bases matching. The sequence was obtained from a female donor with lung cancer. Sequencing was carried out using formalin-fixed, paraffin-embedded tissue. The bases are TGTGCCAGCAGTGAGGACAACAATCAGCCCCAGCATTTT. Its protein is CASSEDNNQPQHF.